A single sample gave rise to the 20 T cell receptor beta chains below, sequenced in a study of OX40 agonist ivuxolimab in advanced cancers. Only in-frame clones appear in the TCRdb table, and some are missing; sequencing was by immunoSEQ multiplex PCR. The sample lists 65,000 to 85,000 clones; roughly 85% were seen once. The material was CD4+ or CD8+ T cells sorted from blood, obtained in a trial of the OX40 agonist ivuxolimab. The receptors were sampled from an adult with an advanced solid tumor such as melanoma, head and neck, liver or kidney cancer.

This clone has a single count. V gene TRBV5-1 combines with J gene TRBJ2-2; a possible D gene is TRBD1 (6 bases). The CDR3 length is 15 residues. Looked up from germline, CDR1 is SGHRS and CDR2 is YFSETQ. The V end lost 5 bases, the J end lost 2 bases, and 13 bases lay between the germline ends. CDR3 DNA: TGCGCCAGCAGAAAGGACAGCCAAAACACCGGGGAGCTGTTTTTT. Translated: CASRKDSQNTGELFF.

In the case of this clone: Germline and junction disagree at one end, which may indicate a read error. The chain recombines TRBV2 with TRBJ2-5; D gene uncertain. Germline CDR1 and CDR2: SNHLY and FYNNEI. CDR3 size: 10 residues. CDR3 DNA sequence: TGTGCCAGCAGATCAGCGACCCCGTACTTC. Amino acid sequence: CASRSATPYF. Full variable domain (remainder filled in from reference TRBV2 and TRBJ2-5): EPEVTQTPSHQVTQMGQEVILRCVPISNHLYFYWYRQILGQKVEFLVSFYNNEISEKSEIFDDQFSVERPDGSNFTLKIRSTKLEDSAMYFCASRSATPYFGPGTRLLVL.

This clone has only one observation. This sequence joins TRBV11-3 and TRBJ2-2; D is ambiguous. There are 13 residues in the CDR3. CDR1 and CDR2 (germline): SGHNT, YENEEA. The V end lost 3 bases, the J end lost 5 bases, and 7 bases lay between the germline ends. The CDR3 bases are TGTGCCAGCAGCTTTGACGGGACCGGGGAGCTGTTTTTT. It yields the protein CASSFDGTGELFF.

The gene calls are TRBV6-4 and TRBJ2-6; the D gene is possibly TRBD1 (6 bases). In germline, CDR1 is MRHNA, CDR2 SNTAGT. The CDR3 loop spans 15 amino acids. Trimming cost V 2 bases and J 4 bases, with 9 bases left between them. CDR3 sequence: CASSDPGVGANVLTF. In DNA, the CDR3 is TGTGCCAGCAGTGACCCAGGGGTCGGGGCCAACGTCCTGACTTTC.

The rearrangement links TRBV11-2 to TRBJ2-5; TRBD2 aligns across 7 bases. V was pared by 3 bases and J by 5 bases, with 6 bases of the junction left unmatched. Germline assignment: CDR1 SGHAT and CDR2 FQNNGV. The CDR3 covers 14 residues. CDR3 bases: TGTGCCAGCAGCTTGGGGAGGGGAGGGGAGACCCAGTACTTC. Translation: CASSLGRGGETQYF.

The chain carries TRBV29-1 and TRBJ1-1; 10 nucleotides agree with TRBD1. V shed 4 bases, J shed 0 bases, and the junction held 11 bases outside the gene matches. The V gene's germline CDR1 is SQVTM and CDR2 ANQGSEA. The CDR3 covers 17 residues. CDR3: CSVGYPRQGAMNTEAFF. For the CDR3, the DNA is TGCAGCGTTGGGTACCCCAGACAGGGGGCTATGAACACTGAAGCTTTCTTT.

The chain carries TRBV2 and TRBJ1-4, with D perhaps TRBD1 (5 bases). Germline V gene lookup returns CDR1 SNHLY and CDR2 FYNNEI. CDR3 length: 17 residues. V lost 0 bases, J lost 1 base, and 12 bases lay in between. The CDR3 spells CASSEALLGGTNEKLFF. CDR3 in DNA: TGTGCCAGCAGTGAAGCGCTTCTCGGGGGAACTAATGAAAAACTGTTTTTT.

The chain links TRBV19 to TRBJ1-5; D remains unclear. Germline V lookup: CDR1 LNHDA, CDR2 SQIVND (reference sequence). The length of the CDR3 is 12 residues. Trimming left V 5 bases short and J 5 bases short, with 7 bases between. The chain's CDR3 is CASSVAYQPQHF. As DNA, the CDR3 is TGTGCCAGTAGTGTAGCTTATCAGCCCCAGCATTTT.

The CDR3 sequence: CASSSLQGRYSNQPQHF. DNA of the CDR3: TGTGCCAGCAGTTCCCTCCAGGGGAGGTATAGCAATCAGCCCCAGCATTTT. This chain connects TRBV28 to TRBJ1-5; tentatively, D is TRBD1 (6 bases). The V gene lost 4 bases and the J gene lost 0 bases, with 16 bases spanning the gap. The CDR3 has 17 residues. Germline V gene lookup returns CDR1 MDHEN and CDR2 SYDVKM.

The chain employs TRBV5-1 and TRBJ1-2; D call uncertain. V was cut by 0 bases and J by 3 bases, with 6 bases left in between. The CDR3 covers 13 residues. Looked up from germline, CDR1 is SGHRS and CDR2 is YFSETQ. This CDR3 is CASSLARDYGYTF. The CDR3 region has the DNA TGCGCCAGCAGCTTGGCCCGGGACTATGGCTACACCTTC.

This chain's CDR3 is CASSRGPGRDSPLHF. CDR3 sequence (DNA): TGCGCCAGCAGCAGGGGGCCAGGGAGAGATTCACCCCTCCACTTT. The rearrangement joins TRBV5-1 to TRBJ1-6; 7 bases map to TRBD1. The CDR3 totals 15 residues. Germline trimming cut 4 bases from V and 8 bases from J; bases unmatched to any gene: 9. Germline V lookup: CDR1 SGHRS, CDR2 YFSETQ.

J is TRBJ2-7 and V is TRBV30; D call uncertain. The CDR3 covers 13 residues. V was pared by 6 bases and J by 1 base, with 13 bases between. Germline CDR1 is GTSNPN and CDR2 is SVGIG (reference sequence). The CDR3: CACHLGRSYEQYF. In nucleotides, the CDR3 is TGTGCCTGCCACCTCGGCAGGTCCTACGAGCAGTACTTC. The full variable domain, its missing parts supplied by reference TRBV30 and TRBJ2-7, is SQTIHQWPATLVQPVGSPLSLECTVEGTSNPNLYWYRQAAGRGLQLLFYSVGIGQISSEVPQNLSASRPQDRQFILSSKKLLLSDSGFYLCACHLGRSYEQYFGPGTRLTVT.

This clone was picked up one time. The rearrangement uses TRBV10-3 and TRBJ2-7, with D possibly being TRBD1 (5 bases). The CDR3 contains 17 residues. Germline CDR1 ENHRY, CDR2 SYGVKD. Trimming cost V 4 bases and J 2 bases, with 21 bases left between them. CDR3 DNA: TGTGCCATCAGTGGATCCAATTACAGGACCTCCGCCTACGAGCAGTACTTC. Protein product: CAISGSNYRTSAYEQYF.

The chain is built from TRBV6-4 and TRBJ2-3; no firm D call. This CDR3 region has 16 residues. V lost 0 bases and J 0 bases, leaving 10 bases between the germline ends. The germline gives CDR1 MRHNA, CDR2 SNTAGT. CDR3 sequence: CASSDSSGVSTDTQYF. In nucleotides, the CDR3 is TGTGCCAGCAGTGACTCATCTGGAGTTAGCACAGATACGCAGTATTTT.

The genes are TRBV6-1 and TRBJ1-6, with D perhaps TRBD1 (6 bases). Germline assignment: CDR1 MNHNS and CDR2 SASEGT. The CDR3 is made up of 15 amino acids. Trimming shortened V by 3 bases and J by 7 bases, and 13 bases separated the two germline ends. CDR3 DNA: TGTGCCAGCAGTGATTTGCAGGGGAAAAATTCACCCCTCCACTTT. Translated: CASSDLQGKNSPLHF.

This rearrangement joins TRBV2 to TRBJ1-6, with D unclear. V lost 8 bases, J lost 0 bases, and 8 bases lay in between. CDR3 length equals 14 residues. The germline V gene has CDR1 SNHLY and CDR2 FYNNEI. The DNA for the CDR3 is TGTGCCAGCGGTCCAAGCTCCTATAATTCACCCCTCCACTTT. It codes for CASGPSSYNSPLHF.

This clone has just one count. The CDR3, as DNA: TGTGCCAGCAGAACGGACTGGAGCTCCTACAATGAGCAGTTCTTC. This translates into CASRTDWSSYNEQFF. The rearrangement links TRBV5-6 to TRBJ2-1; D perhaps matches TRBD2 (5 bases). Germline loops: CDR1 SGHDT, CDR2 YYEEEE. Trimming cost V 5 bases and J 0 bases, with 12 bases left between them. The CDR3 runs 15 residues.

The rearrangement joins TRBV4-2 to TRBJ2-3, with D tentatively TRBD2 (7 bases). Germline-derived CDR1 and CDR2 are LGHNA and YNFKEQ. This CDR3 spans 17 amino acids. V gave up 1 base and J gave up 4 bases, with 18 bases separating them. The CDR3 nucleotides are TGTGCCAGCAGCCAAGCCACGTTTGGGGGGGCCTCAGATACGCAGTATTTT. This encodes CASSQATFGGASDTQYF.

The chain uses TRBV7-9 and TRBJ2-7, with 12 bases fitting TRBD1. Germline V gene sequence: CDR1 SEHNR, CDR2 FQNEAQ (reference sequence). The CDR3 spans 14 residues. V dropped 3 bases and J dropped 4; count of bases not matched to a gene: 1. The CDR3 DNA follows: TGTGCCAGCAGCTTGGGACAGGGGGCGTACGAGCAGTACTTC. It codes for CASSLGQGAYEQYF.

This chain links TRBV28 with TRBJ1-2; 9 positions agree with TRBD1. The CDR3 covers 16 residues. Germline V gene sequence: CDR1 MDHEN, CDR2 SYDVKM. With 3 bases clipped from V and 4 bases from J, the junction kept 9 bases outside the gene matches. The CDR3 reads CASSFIGAGQGYGYTF. DNA for the CDR3: TGTGCCAGCAGTTTCATTGGGGCGGGACAGGGCTATGGCTACACCTTC.